The present entry profiles one T cell receptor (beta chain) with its context. Its specificity is not known. This sample is drawn from a study of cytomegalovirus exposure and HLA in healthy donors. This CDR3 has 14 residues. V lost 3 bases and J lost 8; bases outside the gene matches: 6. The germline gives CDR1 KGHSH, CDR2 LQKENI. General study results and limits: The study labeled 164 TCR beta chains cytomegalovirus-associated. With high specificity and sensitivity, the classifier reportedly diagnosed cytomegalovirus status. Within an earlier analysis, most TCR beta V segments proved productive either about 87% or about 30% of the time. The authors later found TCR association rates varying by HLA locus, with DRB1 most and HLA-C fewest.

It was with 60 Vbeta and 13 Jbeta primers that the PCR ran. Clones were read by immunoSEQ multiplex PCR, and TCRdb kept only the in-frame ones, dropping some. Among about 160,000 clones listed, over 75% were seen once. The sequence came from a woman in her thirties in good health and CMV-seronegative. The chain is built from TRBV18 and TRBJ2-1; 8 positions agree with TRBD1. Material: PBMCs. The CDR3 reads CASSPWTGNDEQFF. Here the CDR3 DNA reads TGTGCCAGCTCACCTTGGACAGGGAACGATGAGCAGTTCTTC.